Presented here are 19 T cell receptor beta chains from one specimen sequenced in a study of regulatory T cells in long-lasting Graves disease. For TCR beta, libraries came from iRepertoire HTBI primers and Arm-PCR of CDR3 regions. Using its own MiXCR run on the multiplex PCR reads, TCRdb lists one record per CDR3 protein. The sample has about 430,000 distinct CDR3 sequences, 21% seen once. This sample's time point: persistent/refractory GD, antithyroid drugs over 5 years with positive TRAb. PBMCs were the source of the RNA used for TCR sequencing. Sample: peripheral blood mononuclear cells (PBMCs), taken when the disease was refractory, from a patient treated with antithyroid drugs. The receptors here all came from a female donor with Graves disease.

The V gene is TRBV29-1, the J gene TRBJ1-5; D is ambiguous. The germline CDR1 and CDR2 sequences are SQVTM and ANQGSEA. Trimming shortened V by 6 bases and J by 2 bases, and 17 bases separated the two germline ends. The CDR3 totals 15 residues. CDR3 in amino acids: CSVRVGGGGNQPQHF. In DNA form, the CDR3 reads TGCAGCGTGAGGGTTGGTGGTGGTGGCAATCAGCCCCAGCATTTT.

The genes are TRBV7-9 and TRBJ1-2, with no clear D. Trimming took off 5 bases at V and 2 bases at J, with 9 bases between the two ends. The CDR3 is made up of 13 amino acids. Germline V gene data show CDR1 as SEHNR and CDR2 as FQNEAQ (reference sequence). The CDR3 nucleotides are TGTGCCAGCAGCCAACGGGTGAACTATGGCTACACCTTC. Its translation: CASSQRVNYGYTF.

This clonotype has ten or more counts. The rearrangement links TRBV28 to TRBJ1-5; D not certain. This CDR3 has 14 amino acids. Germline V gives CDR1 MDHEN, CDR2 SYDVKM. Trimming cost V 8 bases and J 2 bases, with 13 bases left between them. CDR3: CASERWGGNQPQHF. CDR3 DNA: TGTGCCAGCGAAAGATGGGGAGGCAATCAGCCCCAGCATTTT.

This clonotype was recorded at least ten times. The CDR3 reads CASSQLGQGPGETQYF. Written as DNA, the CDR3 is TGTGCCAGCAGCCAATTGGGACAGGGCCCGGGGGAGACCCAGTACTTC. This sequence joins TRBV3-1 and TRBJ2-5; 9 positions agree with TRBD1. CDR3 length: 16 amino acids. J lost 5 bases, V lost 2 bases, and 9 bases had no gene match. Germline V gene lookup returns CDR1 LGHDT and CDR2 YNNKEL (reference sequence).

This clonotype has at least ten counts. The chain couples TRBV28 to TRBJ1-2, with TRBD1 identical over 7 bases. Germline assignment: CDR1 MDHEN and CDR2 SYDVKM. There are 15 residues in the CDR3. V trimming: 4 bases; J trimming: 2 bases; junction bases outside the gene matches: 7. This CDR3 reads CASSSFQTGNYGYTF. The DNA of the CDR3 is TGTGCCAGCAGTTCCTTTCAGACAGGGAACTATGGCTACACCTTC.

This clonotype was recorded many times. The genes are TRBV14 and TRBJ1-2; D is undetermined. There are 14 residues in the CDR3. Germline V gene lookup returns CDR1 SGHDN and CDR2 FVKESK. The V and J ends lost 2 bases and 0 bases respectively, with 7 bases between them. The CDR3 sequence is CASSQTVSNYGYTF. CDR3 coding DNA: TGTGCCAGCAGCCAAACAGTTTCTAACTATGGCTACACCTTC.

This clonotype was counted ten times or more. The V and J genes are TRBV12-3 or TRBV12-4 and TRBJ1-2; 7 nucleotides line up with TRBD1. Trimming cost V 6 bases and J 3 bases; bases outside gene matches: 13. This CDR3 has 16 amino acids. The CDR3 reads CASSTHPLGTDYGYTF. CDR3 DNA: TGTGCCAGCAGCACGCACCCTCTCGGGACAGACTATGGCTACACCTTC.

This CDR3 is CASRSRVSNTGELFF. The CDR3 DNA is TGTGCCAGCAGGTCTCGGGTATCGAACACCGGGGAGCTGTTTTTT. This chain connects TRBV7-9 to TRBJ2-2; D unresolved. The V end was cut by 6 bases, the J end by 0 bases, with 11 bases between. CDR3 length equals 15 residues. The germline V gene encodes CDR1 SEHNR and CDR2 FQNEAQ (reference sequence).

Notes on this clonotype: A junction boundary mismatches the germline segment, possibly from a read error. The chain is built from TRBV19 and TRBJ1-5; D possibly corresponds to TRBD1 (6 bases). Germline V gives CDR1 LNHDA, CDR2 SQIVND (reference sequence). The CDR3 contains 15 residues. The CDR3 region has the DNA TGTGCCAGTAGAGTCCGGACAGAACCGAATCAGCCCCTGCATTTT. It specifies CASRVRTEPNQPLHF.

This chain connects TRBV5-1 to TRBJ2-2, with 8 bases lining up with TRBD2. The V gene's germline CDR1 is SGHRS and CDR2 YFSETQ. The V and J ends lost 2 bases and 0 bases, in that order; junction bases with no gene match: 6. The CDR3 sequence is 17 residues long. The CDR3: CASSFYYSGANTGELFF. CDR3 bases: TGCGCCAGCAGCTTTTATTATAGCGGGGCGAACACCGGGGAGCTGTTTTTT.

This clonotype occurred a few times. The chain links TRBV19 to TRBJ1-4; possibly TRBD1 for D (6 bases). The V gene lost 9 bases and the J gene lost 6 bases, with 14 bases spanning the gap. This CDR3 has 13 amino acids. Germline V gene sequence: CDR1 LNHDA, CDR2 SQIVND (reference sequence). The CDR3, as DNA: TGTGCCAGCAACCAGGGGATCTATGAAAAACTGTTTTTT. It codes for CASNQGIYEKLFF.

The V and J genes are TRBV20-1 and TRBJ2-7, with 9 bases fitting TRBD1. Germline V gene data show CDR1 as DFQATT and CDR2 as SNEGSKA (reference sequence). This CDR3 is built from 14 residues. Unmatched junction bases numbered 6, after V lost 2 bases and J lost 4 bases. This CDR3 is CSARPRDRAYEQYF. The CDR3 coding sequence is TGCAGTGCTAGACCAAGGGACAGGGCATACGAGCAGTACTTC.

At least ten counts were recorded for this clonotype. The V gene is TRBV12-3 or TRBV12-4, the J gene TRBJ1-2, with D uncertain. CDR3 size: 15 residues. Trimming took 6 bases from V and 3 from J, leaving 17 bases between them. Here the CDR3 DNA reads TGTGCCAGCAGGCCAGCGGGGAGGCTTGACTATGGCTACACCTTC. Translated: CASRPAGRLDYGYTF.

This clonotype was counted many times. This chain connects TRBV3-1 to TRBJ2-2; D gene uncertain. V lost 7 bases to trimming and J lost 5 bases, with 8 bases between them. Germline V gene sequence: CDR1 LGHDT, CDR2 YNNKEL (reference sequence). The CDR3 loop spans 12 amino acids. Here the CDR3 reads CASNVRTGELFF. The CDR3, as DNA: TGTGCCAGCAACGTGAGGACCGGGGAGCTGTTTTTT.

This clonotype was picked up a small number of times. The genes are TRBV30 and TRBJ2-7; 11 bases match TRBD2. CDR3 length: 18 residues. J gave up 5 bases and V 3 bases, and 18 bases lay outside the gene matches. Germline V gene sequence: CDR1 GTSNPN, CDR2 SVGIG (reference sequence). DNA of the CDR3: TGTGCCTGGAGCTCCATAGAGGGAACTAGCGGGAGAATGAACGAGCAGTACTTC. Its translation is CAWSSIEGTSGRMNEQYF.

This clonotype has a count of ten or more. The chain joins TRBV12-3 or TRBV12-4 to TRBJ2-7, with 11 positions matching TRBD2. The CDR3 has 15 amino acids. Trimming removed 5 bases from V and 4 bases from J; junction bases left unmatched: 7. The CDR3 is CASSPASGRHYEQYF. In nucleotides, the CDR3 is TGTGCCAGCAGTCCGGCTAGCGGGAGGCATTACGAGCAGTACTTC.

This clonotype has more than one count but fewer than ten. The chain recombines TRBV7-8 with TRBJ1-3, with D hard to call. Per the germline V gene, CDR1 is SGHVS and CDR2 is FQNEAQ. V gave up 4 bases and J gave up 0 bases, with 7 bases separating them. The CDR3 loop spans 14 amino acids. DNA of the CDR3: TGTGCCAGCAGCTGGACCAACTCTGGAAACACCATATATTTT. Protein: CASSWTNSGNTIYF.

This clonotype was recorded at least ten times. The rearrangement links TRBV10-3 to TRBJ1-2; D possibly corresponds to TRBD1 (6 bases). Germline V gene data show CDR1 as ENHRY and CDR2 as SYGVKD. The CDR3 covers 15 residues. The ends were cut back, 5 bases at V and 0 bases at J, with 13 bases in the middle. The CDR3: CAISFSTGPNYGYTF. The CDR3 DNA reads TGTGCCATCAGTTTTTCGACAGGACCTAACTATGGCTACACCTTC.

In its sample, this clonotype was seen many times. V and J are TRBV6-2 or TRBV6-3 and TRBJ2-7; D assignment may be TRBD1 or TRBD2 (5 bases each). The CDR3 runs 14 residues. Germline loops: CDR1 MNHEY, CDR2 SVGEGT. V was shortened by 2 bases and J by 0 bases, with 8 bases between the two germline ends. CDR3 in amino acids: CASSYPGSSYEQYF. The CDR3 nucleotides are TGTGCCAGCAGTTACCCAGGGAGCTCCTACGAGCAGTACTTC.